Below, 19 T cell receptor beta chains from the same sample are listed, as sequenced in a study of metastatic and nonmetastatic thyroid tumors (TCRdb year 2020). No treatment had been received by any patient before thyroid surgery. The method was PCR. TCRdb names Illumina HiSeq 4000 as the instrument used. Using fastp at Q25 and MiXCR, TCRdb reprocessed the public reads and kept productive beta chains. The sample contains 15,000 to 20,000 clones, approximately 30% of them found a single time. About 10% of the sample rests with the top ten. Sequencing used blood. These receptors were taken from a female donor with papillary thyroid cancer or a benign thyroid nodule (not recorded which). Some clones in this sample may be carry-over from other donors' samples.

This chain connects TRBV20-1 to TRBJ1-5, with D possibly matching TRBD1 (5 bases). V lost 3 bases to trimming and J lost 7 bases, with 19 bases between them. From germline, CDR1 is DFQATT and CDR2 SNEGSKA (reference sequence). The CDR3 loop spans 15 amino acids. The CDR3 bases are TGCAGTGCTAGGGCCAGGGAGGCGGGTCGGCAGCCCCAGCATTTT. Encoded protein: CSARAREAGRQPQHF.

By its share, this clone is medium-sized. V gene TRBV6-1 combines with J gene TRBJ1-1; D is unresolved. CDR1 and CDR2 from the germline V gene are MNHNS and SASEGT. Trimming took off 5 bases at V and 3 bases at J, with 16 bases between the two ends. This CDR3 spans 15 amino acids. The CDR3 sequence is CASSHRGGSDTEAFF. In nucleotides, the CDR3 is TGTGCCAGCAGTCACCGAGGCGGGAGCGACACTGAAGCTTTCTTT.

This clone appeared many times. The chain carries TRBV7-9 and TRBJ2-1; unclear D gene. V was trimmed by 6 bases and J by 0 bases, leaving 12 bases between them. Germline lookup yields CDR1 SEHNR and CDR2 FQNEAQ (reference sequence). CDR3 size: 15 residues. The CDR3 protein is CASRSGSSSYNEQFF. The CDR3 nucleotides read TGTGCCAGCAGGTCGGGTTCGAGCTCCTACAATGAGCAGTTCTTC.

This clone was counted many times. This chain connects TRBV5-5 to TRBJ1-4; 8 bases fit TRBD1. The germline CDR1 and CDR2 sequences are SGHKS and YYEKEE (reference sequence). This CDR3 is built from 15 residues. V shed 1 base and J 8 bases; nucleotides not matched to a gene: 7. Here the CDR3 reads CASSLRGQGSEKLFF. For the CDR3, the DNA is TGTGCCAGCAGCTTGCGAGGACAGGGATCCGAAAAACTGTTTTTT.

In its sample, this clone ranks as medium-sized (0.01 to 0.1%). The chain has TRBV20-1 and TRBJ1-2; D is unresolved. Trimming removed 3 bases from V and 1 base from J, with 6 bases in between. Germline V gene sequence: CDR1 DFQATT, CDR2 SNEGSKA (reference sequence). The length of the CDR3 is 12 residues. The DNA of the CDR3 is TGCAGTGCTAGTCAGATTAACTATGGCTACACCTTC. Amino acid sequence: CSASQINYGYTF.

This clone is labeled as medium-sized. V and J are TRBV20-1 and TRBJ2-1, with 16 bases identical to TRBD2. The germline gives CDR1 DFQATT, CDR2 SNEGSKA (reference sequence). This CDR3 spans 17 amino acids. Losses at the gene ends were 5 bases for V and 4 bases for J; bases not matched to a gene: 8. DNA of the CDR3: TGCAGTGCTCCCGGGACTAGCGGGGGGGAAATATACAATGAGCAGTTCTTC. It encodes CSAPGTSGGEIYNEQFF.

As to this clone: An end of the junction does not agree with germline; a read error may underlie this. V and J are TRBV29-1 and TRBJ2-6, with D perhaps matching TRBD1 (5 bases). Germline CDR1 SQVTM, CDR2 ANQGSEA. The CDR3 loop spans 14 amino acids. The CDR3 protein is CSVQQVFGVNVLTF. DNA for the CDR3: TGCAGCGTCCAACAGGTGTTTGGGGTCAACGTCCTGACTTTC.

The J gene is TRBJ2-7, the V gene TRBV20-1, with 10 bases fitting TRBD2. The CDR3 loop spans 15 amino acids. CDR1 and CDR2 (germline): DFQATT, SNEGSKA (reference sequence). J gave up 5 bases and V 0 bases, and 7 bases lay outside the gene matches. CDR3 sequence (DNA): TGCAGTGCTAGAGATGGGGCTAGCGGGAGCCACGAGCAGTACTTC. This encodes CSARDGASGSHEQYF.

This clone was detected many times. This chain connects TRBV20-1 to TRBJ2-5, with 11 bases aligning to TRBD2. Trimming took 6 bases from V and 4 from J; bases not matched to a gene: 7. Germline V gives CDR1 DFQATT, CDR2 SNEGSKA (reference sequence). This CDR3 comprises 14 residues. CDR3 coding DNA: TGCAGTGCCCTCCTTAGCGGGGGGGCAGAGACCCAGTACTTC. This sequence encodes CSALLSGGAETQYF.

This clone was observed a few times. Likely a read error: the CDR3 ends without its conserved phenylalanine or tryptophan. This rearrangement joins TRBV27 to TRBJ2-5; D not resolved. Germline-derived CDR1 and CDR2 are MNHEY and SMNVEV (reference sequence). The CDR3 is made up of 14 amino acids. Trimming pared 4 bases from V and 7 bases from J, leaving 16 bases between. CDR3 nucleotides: TGTGCCAGCAGTTCCGGACGGGCAGAGAGGACCCAGTACCTC. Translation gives CASSSGRAERTQYL.

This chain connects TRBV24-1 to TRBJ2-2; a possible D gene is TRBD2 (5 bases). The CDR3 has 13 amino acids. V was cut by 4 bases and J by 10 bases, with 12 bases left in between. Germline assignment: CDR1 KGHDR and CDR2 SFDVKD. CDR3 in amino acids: CATSDNLEVELFF. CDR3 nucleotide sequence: TGTGCCACCAGTGACAACCTGGAGGTGGAGCTGTTTTTT.

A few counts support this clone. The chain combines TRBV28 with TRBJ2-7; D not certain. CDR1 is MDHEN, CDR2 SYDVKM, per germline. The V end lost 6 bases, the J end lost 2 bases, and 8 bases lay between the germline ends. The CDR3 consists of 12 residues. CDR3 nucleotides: TGTGCCAGCAGCCACACAGCCTACGAGCAGTACTTC. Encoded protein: CASSHTAYEQYF.

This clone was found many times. In DNA, the CDR3 is TGCGCCAGCAGCCAAGAGGGGTATAGGAGCAATCAGCCCCAGCATTTT. This sequence encodes CASSQEGYRSNQPQHF. J is TRBJ1-5 and V is TRBV4-1, with unresolved D. CDR3 length: 16 residues. V was pared by 0 bases and J by 1 base, with 10 bases between. Germline loops: CDR1 MGHRA, CDR2 YSYEKL.

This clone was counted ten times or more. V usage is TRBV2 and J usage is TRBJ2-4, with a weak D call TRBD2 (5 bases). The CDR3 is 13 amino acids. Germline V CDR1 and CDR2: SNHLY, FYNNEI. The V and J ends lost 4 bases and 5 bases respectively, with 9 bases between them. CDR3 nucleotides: TGTGCCAGCAGTGTCGGAGCGGAAAACATTCAGTACTTC. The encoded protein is CASSVGAENIQYF.

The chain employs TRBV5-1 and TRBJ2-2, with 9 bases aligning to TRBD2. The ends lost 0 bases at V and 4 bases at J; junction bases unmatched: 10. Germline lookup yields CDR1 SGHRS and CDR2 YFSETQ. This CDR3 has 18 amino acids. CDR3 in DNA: TGCGCCAGCAGCTTGGGAGCCTTAGCGGGAGTGGGCACCGGGGAGCTGTTTTTT. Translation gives CASSLGALAGVGTGELFF.

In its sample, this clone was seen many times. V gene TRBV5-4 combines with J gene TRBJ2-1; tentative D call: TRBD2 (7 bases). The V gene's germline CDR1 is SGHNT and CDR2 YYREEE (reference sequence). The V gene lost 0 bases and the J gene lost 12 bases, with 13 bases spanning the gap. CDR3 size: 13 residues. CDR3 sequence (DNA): TGTGCCAGCAGCTTGGGGGGGGGCCCGGGGCAGTTCTTC. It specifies CASSLGGGPGQFF.

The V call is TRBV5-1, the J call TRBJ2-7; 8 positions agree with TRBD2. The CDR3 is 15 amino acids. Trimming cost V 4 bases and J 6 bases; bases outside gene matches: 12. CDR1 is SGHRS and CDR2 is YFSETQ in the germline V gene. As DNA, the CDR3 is TGCGCCAGCAGCCTGAATAGCGGGAATCGGGGCGAGCAGTACTTC. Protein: CASSLNSGNRGEQYF.

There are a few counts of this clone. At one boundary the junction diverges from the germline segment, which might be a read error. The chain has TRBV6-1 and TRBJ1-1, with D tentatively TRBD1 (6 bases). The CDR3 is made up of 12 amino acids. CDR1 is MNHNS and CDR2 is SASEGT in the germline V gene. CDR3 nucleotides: TGTGCCAGCAGCGAAGGGACACCTGAAGCTTTCTTT. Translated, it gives CASSEGTPEAFF.

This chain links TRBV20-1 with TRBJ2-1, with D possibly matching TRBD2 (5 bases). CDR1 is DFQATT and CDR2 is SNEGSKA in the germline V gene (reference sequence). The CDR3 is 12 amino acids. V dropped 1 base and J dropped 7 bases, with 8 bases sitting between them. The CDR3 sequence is CSARAPGNEQFF. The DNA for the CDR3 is TGCAGTGCTAGAGCCCCGGGAAATGAGCAGTTCTTC.